Presented here are 14 T cell receptor beta chains from one specimen sequenced in a study of radiation and T cells in renal cell carcinoma. Described time point: blood 4 weeks post-SBRT, at nephrectomy. Treatment indicated: 15 Gy SBRT to primary tumor, nephrectomy 4 weeks later. Assay used: immunoSEQ multiplex PCR; TCRdb lists only in-frame clones, some missing. Among approximately 150,000 clones listed, around 88% were seen once. The material sequenced was blood, taken from a patient whose treatment included radiotherapy and nephrectomy. The source of these receptors is a woman aged 50 to 60 with renal cell carcinoma.

This chain uses TRBV18 with TRBJ2-1; no clear D. This CDR3 has 11 amino acids. CDR1 is KGHSH and CDR2 is LQKENI in the germline V gene. V shed 6 bases and J shed 7 bases, with 7 bases lying between them. The CDR3 spells CASSGTNEQFF. DNA of the CDR3: TGTGCCAGCTCCGGAACAAATGAGCAGTTCTTC.

CDR3 amino acids: CASSLVVFGNTEAFF. CDR3 nucleotides: TGTGCCAGCAGCTTGGTTGTGTTTGGGAACACTGAAGCTTTCTTT. The chain recombines TRBV5-6 with TRBJ1-1, with D uncertain. V was clipped by 0 bases and J by 1 base, with 10 bases between them. The CDR3 extends over 15 amino acids. Germline-derived CDR1 and CDR2 are SGHDT and YYEEEE.

The J gene is TRBJ2-1, the V gene TRBV5-1; D call uncertain. Germline V gene sequence: CDR1 SGHRS, CDR2 YFSETQ. The CDR3 spans 13 residues. V dropped 0 bases and J dropped 11 bases, with 12 bases sitting between them. CDR3 region: CASSLENGYQQFF. The CDR3 nucleotides are TGCGCCAGCAGCTTGGAAAATGGGTACCAGCAGTTCTTC.

The chain couples TRBV2 to TRBJ1-1; maybe TRBD1 (6 bases). V was clipped by 1 base and J by 4 bases, with 19 bases between them. Germline CDR1 reads SNHLY; CDR2 reads FYNNEI. This CDR3 spans 17 amino acids. CDR3 residues: CASSEDNPGGGGTEAFF. Here the CDR3 DNA reads TGTGCCAGCAGTGAAGATAACCCCGGGGGCGGGGGCACTGAAGCTTTCTTT.

This clone appeared a few times. The chain combines TRBV6-6 with TRBJ1-2, with a weak D call TRBD1 (5 bases). The V end lost 6 bases, the J end lost 4 bases, and 9 bases lay between the germline ends. Germline CDR1 MNHNY, CDR2 SVGAGI (reference sequence). The CDR3 has 12 residues. The CDR3 spells CASRLGGYGYTF. The CDR3 region has the DNA TGTGCCAGCAGACTCGGGGGCTATGGCTACACCTTC.

The chain links TRBV29-1 to TRBJ2-5; perhaps TRBD1 as D (7 bases). The CDR3 contains 13 residues. The germline V and J ends were trimmed by 7 bases and 3 bases, with 15 bases remaining between them. The germline V gene has CDR1 SQVTM and CDR2 ANQGSEA. The CDR3 here is CSGGGGGEETQYF. In DNA, the CDR3 is TGCAGCGGGGGAGGAGGGGGCGAAGAGACCCAGTACTTC.

The chain links TRBV14 to TRBJ2-5; no definite D call. The V end lost 1 base, the J end lost 5 bases, and 2 bases lay between the germline ends. The CDR3 runs 11 residues. Germline V gene lookup returns CDR1 SGHDN and CDR2 FVKESK. The CDR3 is CASSQAETQYF. The CDR3 nucleotides are TGTGCCAGCAGCCAAGCGGAGACCCAGTACTTC.

About this clone: At one end, the junction sequence differs from germline, possibly due to a read error. This sequence joins TRBV5-1 and TRBJ2-3; D gene ambiguous. Germline V CDR1 and CDR2: SGHRS, YFSETQ. The CDR3 length is 16 residues. CDR3 DNA: TGCGCCAGCAGCTTTCAGTACGGGCTCAGCACGGATACGCAGTATTTT. Residues: CASSFQYGLSTDTQYF. The whole variable domain, remainder taken from reference TRBV5-1 and TRBJ2-3, is KAGVTQTPRYLIKTRGQQVTLSCSPISGHRSVSWYQQTPGQGLQFLFEYFSETQRNKGNFPGRFSGRQFSNSRSEMNVSTLELGDSALYLCASSFQYGLSTDTQYFGPGTRLTVL.

This chain connects TRBV7-2 to TRBJ2-2; a possible D gene is TRBD2 (5 bases). Trimming cost V 4 bases and J 7 bases, with 19 bases left between them. Germline CDR1 is SGHTA and CDR2 is FQGNSA. The CDR3 covers 16 residues. The CDR3 DNA follows: TGTGCCAGCAGCTCCGGACTTGGTGGGGAGTTCGGGGAGCTGTTTTTT. This translates into CASSSGLGGEFGELFF.

In DNA form, the CDR3 reads TGTGCCAGCTCACCAGCGGAGACCCAGTACTTC. Its translation: CASSPAETQYF. V gene TRBV18 combines with J gene TRBJ2-5; D uncertain. V lost 2 bases, J lost 5 bases, and 3 bases lay in between. This CDR3 comprises 11 residues. Germline CDR1 reads KGHSH; CDR2 reads LQKENI.

The CDR3 DNA follows: TGTGCCAGCAGTTCCGCAGGGTATAAGGGCAACAATGAGCAGTTCTTC. It codes for CASSSAGYKGNNEQFF. V and J are TRBV27 and TRBJ2-1; possible D gene TRBD1, 5 bases. Trimming removed 4 bases at V and 5 bases at J, with 18 bases between. In germline, CDR1 is MNHEY, CDR2 SMNVEV (reference sequence). There are 16 residues in the CDR3.

The chain couples TRBV15 to TRBJ1-1; D remains unclear. This CDR3 comprises 14 residues. V was trimmed by 1 base and J by 1 base, leaving 7 bases between them. Germline values: CDR1 LNHNV, CDR2 YYDKDF (reference sequence). The CDR3 DNA is TGTGCCACCAGCAGAGCTCCGGAGAACACTGAAGCTTTCTTT. Protein product: CATSRAPENTEAFF.

This chain links TRBV15 with TRBJ1-2; TRBD1 is a possible D gene (6 bases). The CDR3 loop spans 14 amino acids. The germline V and J ends were trimmed by 2 bases and 8 bases, with 15 bases remaining between them. Germline V gene data show CDR1 as LNHNV and CDR2 as YYDKDF (reference sequence). CDR3 DNA sequence: TGTGCCACCAGCAGACGAGGACAGTTACGGGGCTACACCTTC. Translation: CATSRRGQLRGYTF.

This clone was found a few times. The J gene is TRBJ2-3, the V gene TRBV29-1, with a tentative D call TRBD2 (9 bases). Germline V gene sequence: CDR1 SQVTM, CDR2 ANQGSEA. The CDR3 loop spans 15 amino acids. V was trimmed by 8 bases and J by 10 bases, leaving 28 bases between them. CDR3 sequence: CSTGQADSGGSPQYF. CDR3 coding DNA: TGCAGCACGGGACAGGCCGATAGCGGGGGCAGTCCGCAGTATTTT.